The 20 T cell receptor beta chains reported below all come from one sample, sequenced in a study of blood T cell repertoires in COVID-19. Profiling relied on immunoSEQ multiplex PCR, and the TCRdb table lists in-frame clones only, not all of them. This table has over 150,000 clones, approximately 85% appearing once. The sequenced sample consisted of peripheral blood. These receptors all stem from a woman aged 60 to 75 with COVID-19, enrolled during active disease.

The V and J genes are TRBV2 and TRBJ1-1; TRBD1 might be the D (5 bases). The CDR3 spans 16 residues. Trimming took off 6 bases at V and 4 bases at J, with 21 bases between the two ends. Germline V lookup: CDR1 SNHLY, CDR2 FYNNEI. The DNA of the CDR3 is TGTGCCAGCAGGATCCGGTGGAGGGGTTTTGGCACTGAAGCTTTCTTT. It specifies CASRIRWRGFGTEAFF.

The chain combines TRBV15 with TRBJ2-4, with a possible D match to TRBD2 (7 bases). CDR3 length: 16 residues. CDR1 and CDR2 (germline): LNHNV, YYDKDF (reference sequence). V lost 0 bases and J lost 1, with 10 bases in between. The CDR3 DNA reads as TGTGCCACCAGCAGAGAAAGGGGGGGCGCCAAAAACATTCAGTACTTC. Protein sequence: CATSRERGGAKNIQYF.

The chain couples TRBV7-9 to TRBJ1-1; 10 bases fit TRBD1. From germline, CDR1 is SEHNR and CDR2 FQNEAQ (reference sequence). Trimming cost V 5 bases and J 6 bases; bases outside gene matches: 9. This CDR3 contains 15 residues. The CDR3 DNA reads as TGTGCCAGCAGCCCGCAGACAGGGGGCATCTCTGAAGCTTTCTTT. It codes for CASSPQTGGISEAFF.

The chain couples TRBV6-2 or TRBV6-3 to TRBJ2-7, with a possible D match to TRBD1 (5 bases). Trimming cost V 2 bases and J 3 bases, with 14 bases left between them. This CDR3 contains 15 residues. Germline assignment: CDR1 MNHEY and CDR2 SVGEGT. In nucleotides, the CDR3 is TGTGCCAGCAGTTACGGCCTCAGGGTGGGCTACGAGCAGTACGTC. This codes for CASSYGLRVGYEQYV.

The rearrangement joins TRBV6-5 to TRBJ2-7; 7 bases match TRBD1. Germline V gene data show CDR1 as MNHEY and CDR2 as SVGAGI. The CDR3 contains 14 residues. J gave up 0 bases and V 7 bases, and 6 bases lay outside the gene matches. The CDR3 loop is CASTGQESSYEQYV. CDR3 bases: TGTGCCAGCACTGGACAGGAAAGCTCCTACGAGCAGTACGTC.

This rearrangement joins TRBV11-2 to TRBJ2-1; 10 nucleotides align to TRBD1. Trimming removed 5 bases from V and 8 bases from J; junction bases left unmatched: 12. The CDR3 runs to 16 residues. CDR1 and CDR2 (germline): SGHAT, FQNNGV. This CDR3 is CASSHTRQGATHEQFF. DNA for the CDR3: TGTGCCAGCAGCCACACCCGACAGGGGGCTACCCATGAGCAGTTCTTC.

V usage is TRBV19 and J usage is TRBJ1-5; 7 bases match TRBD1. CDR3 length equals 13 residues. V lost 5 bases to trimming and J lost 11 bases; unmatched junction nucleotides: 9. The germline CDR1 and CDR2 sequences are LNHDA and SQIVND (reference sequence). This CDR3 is CASSADRSRAQHF. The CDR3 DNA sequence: TGTGCCAGTAGTGCGGACAGGTCAAGGGCCCAGCATTTT. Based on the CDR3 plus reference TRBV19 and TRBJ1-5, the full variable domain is DGGITQSPKYLFRKEGQNVTLSCEQNLNHDAMYWYRQDPGQGLRLIYYSQIVNDFQKGDIAEGYSVSREKKESFPLTVTSAQKNPTAFYLCASSADRSRAQHFGDGTRLSIL.

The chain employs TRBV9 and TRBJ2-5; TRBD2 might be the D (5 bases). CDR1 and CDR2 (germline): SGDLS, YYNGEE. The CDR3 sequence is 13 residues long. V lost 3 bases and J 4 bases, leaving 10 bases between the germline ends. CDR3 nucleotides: TGTGCCAGCAGCGGAAGCGCGGGAGAGACCCAGTACTTC. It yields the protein CASSGSAGETQYF.

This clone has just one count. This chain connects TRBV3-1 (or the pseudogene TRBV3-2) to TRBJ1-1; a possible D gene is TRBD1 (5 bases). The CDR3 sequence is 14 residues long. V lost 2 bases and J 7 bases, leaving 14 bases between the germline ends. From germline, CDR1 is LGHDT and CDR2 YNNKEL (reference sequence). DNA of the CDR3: TGTGCCAGCAGCCAAAGCGGGGCGCGGATTGAAGCTTTCTTT. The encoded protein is CASSQSGARIEAFF.

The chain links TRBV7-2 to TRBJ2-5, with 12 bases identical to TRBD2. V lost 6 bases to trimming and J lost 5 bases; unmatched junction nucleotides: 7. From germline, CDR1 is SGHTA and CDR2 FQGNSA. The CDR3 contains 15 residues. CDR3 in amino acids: CASRLAGGRWETQYF. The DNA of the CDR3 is TGTGCCAGCAGGCTAGCGGGGGGGCGATGGGAGACCCAGTACTTC.

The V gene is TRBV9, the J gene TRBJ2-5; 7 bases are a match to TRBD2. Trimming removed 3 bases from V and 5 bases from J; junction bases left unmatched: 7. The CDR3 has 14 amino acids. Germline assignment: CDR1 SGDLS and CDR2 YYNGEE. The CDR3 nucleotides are TGTGCCAGCAGCGGAAGCGGTAGCGGGGAGACCCAGTACTTC. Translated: CASSGSGSGETQYF.

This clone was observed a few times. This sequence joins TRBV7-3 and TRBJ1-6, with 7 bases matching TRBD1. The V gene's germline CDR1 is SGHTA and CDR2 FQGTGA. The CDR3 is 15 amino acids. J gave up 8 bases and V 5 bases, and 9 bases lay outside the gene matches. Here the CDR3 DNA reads TGTGCCAGCAGCGCTCACAGGGGATTGGATTCACCCCTCCACTTT. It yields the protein CASSAHRGLDSPLHF.

CDR3 DNA: TGTGCCAGCAGCTTAATGCTAGCGTCCATCAATGAGCAGTTCTTC. Encoded protein: CASSLMLASINEQFF. The chain couples TRBV7-9 to TRBJ2-1, with D possibly matching TRBD2 (6 bases). CDR3 size: 15 residues. V dropped 2 bases and J dropped 6 bases, with 14 bases sitting between them. Germline loops: CDR1 SEHNR, CDR2 FQNEAQ (reference sequence).

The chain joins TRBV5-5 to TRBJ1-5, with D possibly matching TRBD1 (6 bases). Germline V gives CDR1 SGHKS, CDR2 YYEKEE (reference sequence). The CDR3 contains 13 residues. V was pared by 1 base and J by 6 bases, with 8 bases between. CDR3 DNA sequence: TGTGCCAGCAGCTTGACAGGGCCTCAGCCCCAGCATTTT. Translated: CASSLTGPQPQHF.

The CDR3 DNA reads TGTGCCATCAGTGAGTCCGACGCCCCCGGCGGGGAGACCCAGTACTTC. Protein sequence: CAISESDAPGGETQYF. The J gene is TRBJ2-5, the V gene TRBV10-3; TRBD2 might be the D (5 bases). Germline V gene lookup returns CDR1 ENHRY and CDR2 SYGVKD. CDR3 length: 16 amino acids. V gave up 0 bases and J gave up 5 bases, with 16 bases separating them.

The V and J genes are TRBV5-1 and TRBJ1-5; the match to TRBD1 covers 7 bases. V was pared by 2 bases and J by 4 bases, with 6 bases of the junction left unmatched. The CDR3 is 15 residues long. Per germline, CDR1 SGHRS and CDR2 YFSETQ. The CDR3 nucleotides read TGCGCCAGCAGCTTAGGCCAGGGGGTGAATCAGCCCCAGCATTTT. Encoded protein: CASSLGQGVNQPQHF.

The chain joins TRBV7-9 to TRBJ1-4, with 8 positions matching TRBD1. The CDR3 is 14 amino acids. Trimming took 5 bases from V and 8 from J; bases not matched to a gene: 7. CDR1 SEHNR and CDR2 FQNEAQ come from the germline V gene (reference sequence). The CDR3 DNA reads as TGTGCCAGCAGCACCGACAGGGGAGGGGAAAAACTGTTTTTT. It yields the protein CASSTDRGGEKLFF.

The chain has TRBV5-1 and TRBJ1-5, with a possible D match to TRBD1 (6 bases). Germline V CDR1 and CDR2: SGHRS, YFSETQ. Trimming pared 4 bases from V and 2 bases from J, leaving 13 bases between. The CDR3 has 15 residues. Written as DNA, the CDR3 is TGCGCCAGCAGCCCGGGGGGCCGGGGCAATCAGCCCCAGCATTTT. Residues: CASSPGGRGNQPQHF.

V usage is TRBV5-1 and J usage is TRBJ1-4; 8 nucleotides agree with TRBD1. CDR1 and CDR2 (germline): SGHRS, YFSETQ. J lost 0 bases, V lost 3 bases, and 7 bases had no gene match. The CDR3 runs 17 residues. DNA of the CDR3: TGCGCCAGCAGCTCCCGGACAGGGACAGCAACTAATGAAAAACTGTTTTTT. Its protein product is CASSSRTGTATNEKLFF.

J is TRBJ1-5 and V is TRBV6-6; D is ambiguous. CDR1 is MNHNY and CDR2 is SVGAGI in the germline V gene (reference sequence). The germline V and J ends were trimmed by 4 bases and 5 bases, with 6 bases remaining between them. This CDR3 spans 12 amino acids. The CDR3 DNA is TGTGCCAGCAGTTGGCTCGATCAGCCCCAGCATTTT. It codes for CASSWLDQPQHF.